These 23 T cell receptor beta chains came from one sample sequenced in a study of T cell changes during pregnancy in multiple sclerosis. TCRdb's table, derived via immunoSEQ multiplex PCR, lists solely in-frame clones and lacks some. The sample lists approximately 100,000 clones; roughly 94% were seen once. Source: peripheral blood, taken after pregnancy. These receptors all stem from a female donor in good health, enrolled as a control in a pregnancy study.

This chain joins TRBV28 and TRBJ1-1; D might be TRBD1 (5 bases). Looked up from germline, CDR1 is MDHEN and CDR2 is SYDVKM. This CDR3 is built from 16 residues. V was trimmed by 3 bases and J by 2 bases, leaving 16 bases between them. The CDR3 DNA reads TGTGCCAGCAGTTTCGGTCAGGGAATATCCAACACTGAAGCTTTCTTT. Translated: CASSFGQGISNTEAFF.

This clone was found once. V gene TRBV18 combines with J gene TRBJ2-1, with 12 bases aligning to TRBD2. CDR3 size: 18 residues. The J segment lost 7 bases and the V segment lost 2 bases, leaving 12 bases of the junction unmatched. The V gene's germline CDR1 is KGHSH and CDR2 LQKENI. CDR3 amino acids: CASSPGPSGRGTLNEQFF. DNA of the CDR3: TGTGCCAGCTCACCAGGGCCTAGCGGGAGGGGGACGTTAAATGAGCAGTTCTTC.

The V gene is TRBV10-1, the J gene TRBJ1-3; D is ambiguous. The CDR3 sequence is 15 residues long. Germline V gene lookup returns CDR1 WNHNN and CDR2 SYGVQD (reference sequence). V was pared by 6 bases and J by 2 bases, with 14 bases between. The CDR3 region has the DNA TGCGCCAGCAGGGAAGGATTGGGAGCTGGAAACACCATATATTTT. This translates into CASREGLGAGNTIYF.

The CDR3 DNA sequence: TGTGCCAGCAGCTCGTTTGAACAGGGATATGGCTACACCTTC. This encodes CASSSFEQGYGYTF. This chain connects TRBV2 to TRBJ1-2; D possibly corresponds to TRBD1 (6 bases). V lost 6 bases, J lost 5 bases, and 16 bases lay in between. The CDR3 is made up of 14 amino acids. CDR1 is SNHLY, CDR2 FYNNEI, per germline.

V usage is TRBV27 and J usage is TRBJ2-5; the D gene is possibly TRBD1 (6 bases). The CDR3 runs to 15 residues. Trimming cost V 7 bases and J 3 bases, with 18 bases left between them. Germline-derived CDR1 and CDR2 are MNHEY and SMNVEV (reference sequence). The CDR3 nucleotides are TGTGCCAGCACCAACAGGGTAGGGTTGAAAGAGACCCAGTACTTC. This sequence encodes CASTNRVGLKETQYF.

The V and J genes are TRBV7-6 and TRBJ2-1, with 10 bases lining up with TRBD2. V lost 10 bases and J lost 1; bases outside the gene matches: 7. The germline V gene has CDR1 SGHVS and CDR2 FNYEAQ. There are 15 residues in the CDR3. As DNA, the CDR3 is TGTGCCACCGGACTAGCGGTAGGGTCCTACAATGAGCAGTTCTTC. Protein: CATGLAVGSYNEQFF.

The rearrangement uses TRBV7-4 and TRBJ1-3; D unclear. V lost 10 bases, J lost 5 bases, and 12 bases lay in between. The CDR3 spans 12 residues. In germline, CDR1 is SGHVT, CDR2 SQSDAQ. The CDR3, as DNA: TGTGCCATCACACCTCCCCGAAACACCATATATTTT. It codes for CAITPPRNTIYF.

The V call is TRBV7-2, the J call TRBJ1-4, with D possibly matching TRBD1 (6 bases). With 5 bases removed from V and 5 bases from J, the gap between germline ends came to 18 bases. CDR1 SGHTA and CDR2 FQGNSA come from the germline V gene. This CDR3 is 16 amino acids long. The CDR3 DNA reads as TGTGCCAGCAGCCCGAGGGGGGACGGGGGGAATGAAAAACTGTTTTTT. Its protein is CASSPRGDGGNEKLFF.

V is TRBV7-6 and J is TRBJ1-3; TRBD1 aligns across 8 bases. V was pared by 5 bases and J by 4 bases, with 7 bases of the junction left unmatched. The CDR3 covers 15 residues. CDR1 and CDR2 from the germline V gene are SGHVS and FNYEAQ. The CDR3 here is CASSPRTGRGNTIYF. Here the CDR3 DNA reads TGTGCCAGCAGCCCCAGGACAGGGAGAGGAAACACCATATATTTT.

The chain joins TRBV18 to TRBJ2-3, with 9 bases that match TRBD2. CDR3 length: 15 amino acids. Germline V gives CDR1 KGHSH, CDR2 LQKENI. The V and J ends lost 6 bases and 4 bases, in that order; junction bases with no gene match: 8. For the CDR3, the DNA is TGTGCCAGCTCCGGTGCGGGGGGGCAGGCAGATACGCAGTATTTT. Translation gives CASSGAGGQADTQYF. The full variable domain, rest sourced from reference TRBV18 and TRBJ2-3, is NAGVMQNPRHLVRRRGQEARLRCSPMKGHSHVYWYRQLPEEGLKFMVYLQKENIIDESGMPKERFSAEFPKEGPSILRIQQVVRGDSAAYFCASSGAGGQADTQYFGPGTRLTVL.

This chain connects TRBV19 to TRBJ1-2; D is unresolved. Trimming removed 1 base at V and 5 bases at J, with 8 bases between. This CDR3 spans 13 amino acids. The germline V gene has CDR1 LNHDA and CDR2 SQIVND (reference sequence). The CDR3 sequence: CASSIAGQYGYTF. DNA of the CDR3: TGTGCCAGTAGTATAGCAGGCCAATATGGCTACACCTTC.

V gene TRBV19 combines with J gene TRBJ2-3, with 7 nucleotides matching TRBD2. Germline V gene data show CDR1 as LNHDA and CDR2 as SQIVND (reference sequence). Trimming removed 5 bases from V and 2 bases from J; junction bases left unmatched: 16. The CDR3 runs to 18 residues. CDR3 bases: TGTGCCAGTAGTTCCACGTGGGGGGGTGATACCTACACAGATACGCAGTATTTT. This sequence encodes CASSSTWGGDTYTDTQYF.

Only one count was recorded for this clone. The rearrangement links TRBV7-9 to TRBJ2-7, with a tentative D call TRBD2 (5 bases). The length of the CDR3 is 14 residues. The germline gives CDR1 SEHNR, CDR2 FQNEAQ (reference sequence). V lost 3 bases to trimming and J lost 0 bases, with 9 bases between them. CDR3 nucleotide sequence: TGTGCCAGCAGCTTCTCCGGGAACTCCTACGAGCAGTACTTC. This codes for CASSFSGNSYEQYF.

The chain is built from TRBV4-2 and TRBJ2-3; D perhaps matches TRBD2 (7 bases). From germline, CDR1 is LGHNA and CDR2 YNFKEQ. Trimming pared 0 bases from V and 7 bases from J, leaving 14 bases between. This CDR3 has 15 amino acids. The CDR3 DNA is TGTGCCAGCAGCCAAGATTTCCGGGGGGCTAATACGCAGTATTTT. This translates into CASSQDFRGANTQYF.

A remark on this clone: One end of the junction is discordant with germline, which a read error may explain. The chain joins TRBV5-6 to TRBJ1-6; D gene ambiguous. The CDR3 loop spans 16 amino acids. The germline V gene encodes CDR1 SGHDT and CDR2 YYEEEE. Here the CDR3 DNA reads TGTGCCGGCAGCTTGGATCCGGTCTCCTATAATTCACCCCTCCACTTT. This codes for CAGSLDPVSYNSPLHF.

The chain recombines TRBV18 with TRBJ2-1, with D maybe TRBD1 (6 bases). V was clipped by 3 bases and J by 6 bases, with 21 bases between them. The CDR3 covers 17 residues. CDR1 and CDR2 (germline): KGHSH, LQKENI. CDR3 sequence reads: CASSPRIRQAHPNEQFF. CDR3 coding DNA: TGTGCCAGCTCACCCAGGATCCGACAGGCCCACCCCAATGAGCAGTTCTTC.

V and J are TRBV5-1 and TRBJ1-1; perhaps TRBD1 as D (6 bases). V lost 0 bases to trimming and J lost 6 bases, with 15 bases between them. Germline V lookup: CDR1 SGHRS, CDR2 YFSETQ. The CDR3 is 15 residues long. CDR3 protein: CASSLGRGGVPEAFF. The CDR3 nucleotides are TGCGCCAGCAGCTTGGGGAGAGGGGGGGTTCCTGAAGCTTTCTTT.

The chain is built from TRBV29-1 and TRBJ2-3; TRBD2 might be the D (6 bases). The CDR3 runs 13 residues. With 6 bases removed from V and 0 bases from J, the gap between germline ends came to 10 bases. Germline assignment: CDR1 SQVTM and CDR2 ANQGSEA. CDR3 sequence reads: CSVAGTSTDTQYF. The CDR3 DNA reads TGCAGCGTGGCCGGGACTAGCACAGATACGCAGTATTTT.

The V and J genes are TRBV4-1 and TRBJ1-5, with D possibly being TRBD1 (5 bases). Germline CDR1 and CDR2: MGHRA and YSYEKL. V lost 4 bases to trimming and J lost 9 bases, with 16 bases between them. The CDR3 covers 14 residues. In nucleotides, the CDR3 is TGCGCCAGCAGCCCAGGACATTCCTCCAGGCCCCAGCATTTT. It is translated as CASSPGHSSRPQHF.

This clone has just one count. The V and J genes are TRBV27 and TRBJ1-2; 10 bases are shared with TRBD1. The V gene's germline CDR1 is MNHEY and CDR2 SMNVEV (reference sequence). V lost 4 bases to trimming and J lost 1 base; unmatched junction nucleotides: 6. CDR3 size: 16 residues. The DNA of the CDR3 is TGTGCCAGCAGTTCTATTGGGACAGGGGTTAACTATGGCTACACCTTC. Translation gives CASSSIGTGVNYGYTF.

The chain recombines TRBV7-9 with TRBJ2-1; perhaps TRBD1 as D (6 bases). The length of the CDR3 is 12 residues. Germline V gene lookup returns CDR1 SEHNR and CDR2 FQNEAQ (reference sequence). V lost 4 bases and J lost 9, with 10 bases in between. The CDR3 nucleotides read TGTGCCAGCAGCTACCCAGGGGCTGAGCAGTTCTTC. This translates into CASSYPGAEQFF. Together with reference TRBV7-9 and TRBJ2-1, the CDR3 gives the full variable domain: DTGVSQNPRHKITKRGQNVTFRCDPISEHNRLYWYRQTLGQGPEFLTYFQNEAQLEKSRLLSDRFSAERPKGSFSTLEIQRTEQGDSAMYLCASSYPGAEQFFGPGTRLTVL.

For the CDR3, the DNA is TGCAGCGTAGCCGGACTAGCGGGAGGGAGCAATTACAATGAGCAGTTCTTC. It codes for CSVAGLAGGSNYNEQFF. The chain carries TRBV29-1 and TRBJ2-1; 15 bases align to TRBD2. Germline CDR1 is SQVTM and CDR2 is ANQGSEA. With V trimmed by 6 bases and J by 4 bases, 10 bases remained unmatched. The length of the CDR3 is 17 residues.

This clone was seen more than once but under ten times. The chain uses TRBV5-6 and TRBJ2-7, with 11 nucleotides matching TRBD1. V gave up 4 bases and J gave up 5 bases; unmatched junction bases: 8. Germline V lookup: CDR1 SGHDT, CDR2 YYEEEE. The length of the CDR3 is 15 residues. This chain's CDR3 is CASSRTGGVSHEQYF. The CDR3 DNA is TGTGCCAGCAGCAGGACAGGGGGCGTTAGTCACGAGCAGTACTTC.